The entry below describes one T cell receptor (beta chain). The sample comes from a study of blood T cell repertoires in COVID-19. This CDR3 is 13 amino acids long. The V gene's germline CDR1 is MNHEY and CDR2 SVGAGI. V trimming: 6 bases; J trimming: 8 bases; junction bases outside the gene matches: 8. Generated by immunoSEQ multiplex PCR, the TCRdb table keeps only in-frame clones and is missing some. In the table there are some 260,000 clones, roughly 90% of which are singletons. The source is a man in his forties who had recovered from COVID-19. The rearrangement joins TRBV6-5 to TRBJ1-2, with TRBD1 matching over 8 bases. Sample: PBMCs or T cells enriched from blood (not recorded which). Written as DNA, the CDR3 is TGTGCCAGCAGAAGGACCGGGACAGGAGGCTACACCTTC. It is translated as CASRRTGTGGYTF.